This TCR beta chain was retrieved from a study of blood T cell repertoires in COVID-19. Study context: Samples taken during acute and convalescent COVID-19 were collected in the United States, Italy and Spain. Sample material is recorded as cDNA or gDNA derived from T cells, B-cell-depleted T cells, or PBMCs.

Study processing details: Estimates of nucleated cell counts were drawn from the amplification of reference gene primers. Clones were read by immunoSEQ multiplex PCR, and TCRdb kept only the in-frame ones, dropping some. The V and J calls and clone size are taken from that table; D and trimming were inferred from the DNA. The table lists fewer than 200,000 clones, more than 85% of them singletons. This sequence originates from a man aged 35 to 55 with active or convalescent COVID-19. The specimen sequenced was peripheral blood.

CDR3 residues: CASGGPWEGNTIYF. The CDR3 DNA follows: TGTGCCAGCGGAGGACCGTGGGAAGGAAACACCATATATTTT. V gene TRBV28 combines with J gene TRBJ1-3; D is uncertain. V was cut by 8 bases and J by 4 bases, with 15 bases left in between. The germline CDR1 and CDR2 sequences are MDHEN and SYDVKM. The CDR3 has 14 residues. Filled out from reference TRBV28 and TRBJ1-3, the complete variable domain reads DVKVTQSSRYLVKRTGEKVFLECVQDMDHENMFWYRQDPGLGLRLIYFSYDVKMKEKGDIPEGYSVSREKKERFSLILESASTNQTSMYLCASGGPWEGNTIYFGEGSWLTVV.